What follows are 3 T cell receptor beta chains derived from one specimen sequenced in a study of T cells after yellow fever vaccination (dated by TCRdb to about 2019). Library prep was done by 5' RACE. The listed sequencing device is Illumina NovaSeq 6000. Clones were called with MiXCR by TCRdb after fastp trimmed the public reads at Q25, and only in-frame beta chains were retained. One record per CDR3 amino acid sequence lists the most common genes and DNA. For this sample there are about 340,000 distinct CDR3 sequences; 3% to 4.5% appear just once. The ten largest clones capture 24% of the sample. The sample's treatment or condition label is to be understood as: live attenuated yellow fever vaccine strain. The starting material was PBMCs, obtained 5 days after the yellow fever booster vaccination. These receptors all come from a man in his late teens or twenties who received the YFV17D yellow fever vaccine.

The chain joins TRBV5-1 to TRBJ2-7; the D call may be TRBD1 or TRBD2 (5 bases each). The CDR3 runs to 16 residues. V was clipped by 4 bases and J by 6 bases, with 23 bases between them. The germline CDR1 and CDR2 sequences are SGHRS and YFSETQ. The CDR3 here is CASSITGTVPLGEQYF. For the CDR3, the DNA is TGCGCCAGCAGCATAACCGGGACCGTGCCTCTGGGCGAGCAGTACTTC.

This chain connects TRBV6-5 to TRBJ2-5; no clear D gene. This CDR3 has 12 amino acids. Between the trimmed V and J ends, which lost 5 bases and 13 bases, there was a span of 17 bases. Germline V gives CDR1 MNHEY, CDR2 SVGAGI. CDR3: CASSPPTFRWYF. In DNA form, the CDR3 reads TGTGCCAGCAGTCCCCCCACGTTCCGATGGTACTTC.

Many counts were recorded for this clonotype. The chain combines TRBV5-1 with TRBJ2-5; 10 bases fit TRBD2. J lost 2 bases, V lost 4 bases, and 2 bases had no gene match. CDR3 size: 14 residues. CDR1 and CDR2 (germline): SGHRS, YFSETQ. CDR3 amino acids: CASSSGGAQETQYF. DNA for the CDR3: TGCGCCAGCAGCAGCGGGGGGGCTCAAGAGACCCAGTACTTC.